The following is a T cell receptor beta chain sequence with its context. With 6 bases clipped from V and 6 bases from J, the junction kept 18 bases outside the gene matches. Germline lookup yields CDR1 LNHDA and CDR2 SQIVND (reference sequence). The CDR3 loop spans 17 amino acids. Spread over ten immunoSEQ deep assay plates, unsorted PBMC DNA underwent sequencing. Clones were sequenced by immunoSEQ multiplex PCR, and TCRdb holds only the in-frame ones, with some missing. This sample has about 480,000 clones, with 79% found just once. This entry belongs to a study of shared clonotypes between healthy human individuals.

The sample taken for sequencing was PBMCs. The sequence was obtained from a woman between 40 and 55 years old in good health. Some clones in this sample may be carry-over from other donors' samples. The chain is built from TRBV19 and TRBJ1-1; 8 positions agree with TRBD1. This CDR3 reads CASSRPDRDGQVPEAFF. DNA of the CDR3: TGTGCCAGTAGCCGTCCGGACAGGGACGGCCAAGTCCCTGAAGCTTTCTTT.